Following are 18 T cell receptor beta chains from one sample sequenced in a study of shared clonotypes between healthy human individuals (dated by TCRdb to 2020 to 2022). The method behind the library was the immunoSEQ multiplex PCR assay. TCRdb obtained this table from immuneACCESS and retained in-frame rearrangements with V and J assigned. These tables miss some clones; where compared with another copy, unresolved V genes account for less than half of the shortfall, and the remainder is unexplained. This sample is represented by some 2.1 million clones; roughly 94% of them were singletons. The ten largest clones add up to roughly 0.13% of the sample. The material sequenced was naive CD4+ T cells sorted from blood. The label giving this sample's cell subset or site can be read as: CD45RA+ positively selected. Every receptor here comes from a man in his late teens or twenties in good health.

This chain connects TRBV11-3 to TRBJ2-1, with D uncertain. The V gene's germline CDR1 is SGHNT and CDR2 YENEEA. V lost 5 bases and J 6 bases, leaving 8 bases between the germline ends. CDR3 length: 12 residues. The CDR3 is CASSLSGNEQFF. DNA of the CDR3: TGTGCCAGCAGCCTGTCGGGCAATGAGCAGTTCTTC.

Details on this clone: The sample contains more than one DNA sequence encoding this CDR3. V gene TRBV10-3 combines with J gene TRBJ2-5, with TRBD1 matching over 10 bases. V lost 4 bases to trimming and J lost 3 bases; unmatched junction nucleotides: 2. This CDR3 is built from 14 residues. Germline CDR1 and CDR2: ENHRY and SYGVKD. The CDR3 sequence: CAISAGTGEETQYF. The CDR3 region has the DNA TGTGCCATCAGTGCCGGGACAGGGGAAGAGACCCAGTACTTC.

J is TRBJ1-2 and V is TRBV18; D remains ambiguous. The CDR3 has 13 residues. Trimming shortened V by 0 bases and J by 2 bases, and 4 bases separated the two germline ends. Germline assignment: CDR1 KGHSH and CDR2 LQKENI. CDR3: CASSPPQNYGYTF. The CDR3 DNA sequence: TGTGCCAGCTCACCACCACAGAACTATGGCTACACCTTC.

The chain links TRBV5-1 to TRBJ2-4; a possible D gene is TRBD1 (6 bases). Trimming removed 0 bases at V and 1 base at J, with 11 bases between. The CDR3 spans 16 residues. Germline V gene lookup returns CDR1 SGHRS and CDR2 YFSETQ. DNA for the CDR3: TGCGCCAGCAGCTTGGCCCCAGGGGTTGCCAAAAACATTCAGTACTTC. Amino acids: CASSLAPGVAKNIQYF.

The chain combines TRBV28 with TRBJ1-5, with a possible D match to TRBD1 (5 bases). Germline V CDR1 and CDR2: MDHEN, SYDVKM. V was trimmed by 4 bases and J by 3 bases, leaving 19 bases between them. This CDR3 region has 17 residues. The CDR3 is CASSSPSWGGNNQPQHF. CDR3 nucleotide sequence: TGTGCCAGCAGTTCACCGTCGTGGGGGGGAAACAATCAGCCCCAGCATTTT. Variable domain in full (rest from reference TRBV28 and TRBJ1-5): DVKVTQSSRYLVKRTGEKVFLECVQDMDHENMFWYRQDPGLGLRLIYFSYDVKMKEKGDIPEGYSVSREKKERFSLILESASTNQTSMYLCASSSPSWGGNNQPQHFGDGTRLSIL.

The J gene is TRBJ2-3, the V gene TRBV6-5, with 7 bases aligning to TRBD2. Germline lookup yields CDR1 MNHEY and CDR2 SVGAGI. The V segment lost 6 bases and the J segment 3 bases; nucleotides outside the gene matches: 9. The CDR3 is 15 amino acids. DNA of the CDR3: TGTGCCAGCAGGCAATCGGGGGGACTGACAGATACGCAGTATTTT. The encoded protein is CASRQSGGLTDTQYF.

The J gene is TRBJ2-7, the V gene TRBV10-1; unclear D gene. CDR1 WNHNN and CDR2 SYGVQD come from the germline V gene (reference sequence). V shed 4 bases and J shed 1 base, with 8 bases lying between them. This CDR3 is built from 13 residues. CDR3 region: CASSVVGSYEQYF. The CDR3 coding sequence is TGCGCCAGCAGTGTGGTGGGTTCCTACGAGCAGTACTTC.

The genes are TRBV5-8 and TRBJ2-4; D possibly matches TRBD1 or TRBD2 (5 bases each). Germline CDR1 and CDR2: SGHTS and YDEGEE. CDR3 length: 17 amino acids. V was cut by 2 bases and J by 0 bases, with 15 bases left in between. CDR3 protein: CASSFMGETLAKNIQYF. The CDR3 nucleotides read TGTGCCAGCAGCTTTATGGGGGAGACCTTAGCCAAAAACATTCAGTACTTC.

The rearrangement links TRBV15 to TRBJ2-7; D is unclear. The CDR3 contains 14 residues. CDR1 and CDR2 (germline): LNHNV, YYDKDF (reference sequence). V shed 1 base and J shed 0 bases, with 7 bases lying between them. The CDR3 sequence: CATSRAHSSYEQYF. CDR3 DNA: TGTGCCACCAGCAGAGCGCACAGCTCCTACGAGCAGTACTTC.

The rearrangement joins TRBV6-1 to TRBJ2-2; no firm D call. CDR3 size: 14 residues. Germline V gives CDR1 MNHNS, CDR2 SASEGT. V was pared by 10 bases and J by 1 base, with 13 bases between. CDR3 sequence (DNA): TGTGCCACCTTGATGGGATTGAACACCGGGGAGCTGTTTTTT. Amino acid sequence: CATLMGLNTGELFF.

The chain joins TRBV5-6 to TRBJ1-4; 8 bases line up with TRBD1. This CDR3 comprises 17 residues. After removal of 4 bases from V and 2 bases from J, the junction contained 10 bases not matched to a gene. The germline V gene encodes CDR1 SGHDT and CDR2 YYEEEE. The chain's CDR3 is CASSATTQGATNEKLFF. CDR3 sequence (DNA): TGTGCCAGCAGCGCCACCACCCAGGGGGCTACTAATGAAAAACTGTTTTTT.

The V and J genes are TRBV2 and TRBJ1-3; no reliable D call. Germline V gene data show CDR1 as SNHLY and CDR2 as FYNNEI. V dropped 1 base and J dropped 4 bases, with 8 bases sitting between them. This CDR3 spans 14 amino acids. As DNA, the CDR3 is TGTGCCAGCAGTGAAGGTTCTTTCGGAAACACCATATATTTT. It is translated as CASSEGSFGNTIYF.

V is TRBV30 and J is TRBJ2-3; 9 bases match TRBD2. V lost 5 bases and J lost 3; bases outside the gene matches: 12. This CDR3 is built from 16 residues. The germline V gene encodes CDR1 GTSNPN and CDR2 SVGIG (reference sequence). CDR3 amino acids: CAWRRGGRQGTDTQYF. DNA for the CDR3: TGTGCCTGGCGGCGGGGGGGCAGGCAGGGGACAGATACGCAGTATTTT.

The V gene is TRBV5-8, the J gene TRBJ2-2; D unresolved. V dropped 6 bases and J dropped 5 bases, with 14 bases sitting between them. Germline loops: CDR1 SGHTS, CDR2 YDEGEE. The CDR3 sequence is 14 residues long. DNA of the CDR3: TGTGCCAGCACTGTGCGCCTGGAAACCGGGGAGCTGTTTTTT. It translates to CASTVRLETGELFF.

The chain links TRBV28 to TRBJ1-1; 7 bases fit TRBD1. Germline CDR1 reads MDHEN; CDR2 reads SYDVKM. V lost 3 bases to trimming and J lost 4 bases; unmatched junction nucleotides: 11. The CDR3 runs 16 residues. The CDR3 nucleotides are TGTGCCAGCAGTTTGCGTCGACAGGGCATGGGCACTGAAGCTTTCTTT. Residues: CASSLRRQGMGTEAFF.

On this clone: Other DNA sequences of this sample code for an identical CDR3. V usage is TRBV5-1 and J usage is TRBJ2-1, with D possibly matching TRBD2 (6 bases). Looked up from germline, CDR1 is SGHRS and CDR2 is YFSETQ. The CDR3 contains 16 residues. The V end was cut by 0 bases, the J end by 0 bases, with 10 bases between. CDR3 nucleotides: TGCGCCAGCAGCTTGGGCGGGGCTAGCTCCTACAATGAGCAGTTCTTC. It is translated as CASSLGGASSYNEQFF.

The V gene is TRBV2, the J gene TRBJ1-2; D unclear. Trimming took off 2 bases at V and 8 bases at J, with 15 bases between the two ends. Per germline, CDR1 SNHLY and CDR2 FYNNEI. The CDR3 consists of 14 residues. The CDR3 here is CASSEPAGPTGYTF. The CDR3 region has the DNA TGTGCCAGCAGTGAACCGGCAGGTCCTACGGGCTACACCTTC.

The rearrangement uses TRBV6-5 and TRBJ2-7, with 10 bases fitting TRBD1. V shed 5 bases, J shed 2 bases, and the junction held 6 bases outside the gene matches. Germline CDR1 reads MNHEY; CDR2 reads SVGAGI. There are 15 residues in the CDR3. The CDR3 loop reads CASSKPGTGAYEQYF. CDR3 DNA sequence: TGTGCCAGCAGTAAGCCCGGGACAGGGGCCTACGAGCAGTACTTC.